Listed below are T cell receptor beta chains from one sample, sequenced in a study of breast tumors, draining lymph nodes, adjacent tissues. TCRdb reprocessed the multiplex PCR reads via MiXCR and lists one record per CDR3 protein. The top ten clones hold over 3.5% of a sample with 170,000 or so distinct CDR3 sequences, approximately 33% of them seen once. Sequencing was carried out using axillary lymph node tissue. These receptors were collected from a female donor with breast cancer. Some clones in this sample may be carry-over from other donors' samples. The CDR3 runs from the conserved cysteine through the conserved F or W. D genes are given only for firm matches. Rows give clone size only sometimes, using once, few, many, or a class for an expanded clone.

cdr3_aa: CASSVVEGNTGELFF; cdr3_nt: TGTGCCAGCAGCGTAGTAGAGGGCAACACCGGGGAGCTGTTTTTT; j_call: TRBJ2-2; clone_size: many; v_call: TRBV9; d_call: NA; cdr3_length: 15
cdr3_aa: CASKGQTNTEAFF; cdr3_nt: TGTGCCAGTAAAGGACAGACGAACACTGAAGCTTTCTTT; j_call: TRBJ1-1; clone_size: few; v_call: TRBV2; d_call: NA; cdr3_length: 13
cdr3_aa: CAWSDRGELFF; cdr3_nt: TGTGCCTGGAGTGACCGAGGGGAGCTGTTTTTT; j_call: TRBJ2-2; clone_size: NA; v_call: TRBV30; d_call: NA; cdr3_length: 11
cdr3_aa: CASSLYLSSYEQYF; cdr3_nt: TGTGCCAGCAGTTTATACCTCAGCTCCTACGAGCAGTACTTC; j_call: TRBJ2-7; clone_size: NA; v_call: TRBV27; d_call: NA; cdr3_length: 14
cdr3_aa: CASSVSGDPGNTIYF; cdr3_nt: TGTGCCAGCAGCGTGTCAGGGGATCCCGGAAACACCATATATTTT; j_call: TRBJ1-3; clone_size: NA; v_call: TRBV9; d_call: NA; cdr3_length: 15
cdr3_aa: CASSVTTANEKLFF; cdr3_nt: TGTGCCAGCAGCGTCACGACAGCCAATGAAAAACTGTTTTTT; j_call: TRBJ1-4; clone_size: many; v_call: TRBV9; d_call: NA; cdr3_length: 14
cdr3_aa: CAISALLWGGGGTDTQYF; cdr3_nt: TGTGCCATCAGTGCCCTGCTTTGGGGGGGAGGGGGCACAGATACGCAGTATTTT; j_call: TRBJ2-3; clone_size: once; v_call: TRBV10-3; d_call: TRBD2; cdr3_length: 18
cdr3_aa: CASSRISGTGSEQYF; cdr3_nt: TGTGCCAGCAGCCGCATATCCGGGACAGGGAGCGAGCAGTACTTC; j_call: TRBJ2-7; clone_size: many; v_call: TRBV27; d_call: TRBD1; cdr3_length: 15
cdr3_aa: CSARPGGNTDTQYF; cdr3_nt: TGCAGTGCTAGACCAGGGGGAAACACAGATACGCAGTATTTT; j_call: TRBJ2-3; clone_size: many; v_call: TRBV20-1; d_call: TRBD1; cdr3_length: 14
cdr3_aa: CSARLAGVTQYF; cdr3_nt: TGCAGTGCTAGACTAGCGGGGGTGACGCAGTATTTT; j_call: TRBJ2-3; clone_size: NA; v_call: TRBV20-1; d_call: TRBD2; cdr3_length: 12
cdr3_aa: CASSLRTIQETQYF; cdr3_nt: TGTGCCAGCAGCCTCCGGACAATTCAAGAGACCCAGTACTTC; j_call: TRBJ2-5; clone_size: NA; v_call: TRBV11-2; d_call: NA; cdr3_length: 14
cdr3_aa: CASSLVTRGGTYSDEQFF; cdr3_nt: TGTGCCAGCAGCTTAGTCACTAGAGGTGGGACTTATAGCGATGAGCAGTTCTTC; j_call: TRBJ2-1; clone_size: NA; v_call: TRBV7-2; d_call: NA; cdr3_length: 18
cdr3_aa: CASSVPFRVAIFLCANYGYTF; cdr3_nt: TGTGCCAGCAGTGTCCCTTTTAGAGTGGCTATATTCTTATGTGCTAACTATGGCTACACCTTC; j_call: TRBJ1-2; clone_size: few; v_call: TRBV25-1; d_call: NA; cdr3_length: 21
cdr3_aa: CASSTGGNEQFF; cdr3_nt: TGTGCCAGTTCGACAGGGGGAAATGAGCAGTTCTTC; j_call: TRBJ2-1; clone_size: many; v_call: TRBV9; d_call: TRBD1; cdr3_length: 12
cdr3_aa: CSAMEGGNYGYTF; cdr3_nt: TGCAGTGCTATGGAGGGAGGTAACTATGGCTACACCTTC; j_call: TRBJ1-2; clone_size: once; v_call: TRBV20-1; d_call: NA; cdr3_length: 13
cdr3_aa: CAISEEGCANTGELFF; cdr3_nt: TGTGCCATCAGTGAGGAGGGCTGTGCGAACACCGGGGAGCTGTTTTTT; j_call: TRBJ2-2; clone_size: NA; v_call: TRBV10-3; d_call: NA; cdr3_length: 16
cdr3_aa: CSARDPGLAIGETQYF; cdr3_nt: TGCAGTGCTAGAGATCCGGGACTAGCTATCGGCGAGACCCAGTACTTC; j_call: TRBJ2-5; clone_size: many; v_call: TRBV20-1; d_call: TRBD2; cdr3_length: 16
cdr3_aa: CAISESTSSYEQYF; cdr3_nt: TGTGCCATCAGTGAGTCGACTTCCTCCTACGAGCAGTACTTC; j_call: TRBJ2-7; clone_size: many; v_call: TRBV10-3; d_call: NA; cdr3_length: 14
cdr3_aa: CASNLGQVEQFF; cdr3_nt: TGTGCCAGCAATCTTGGACAGGTTGAGCAGTTCTTC; j_call: TRBJ2-1; clone_size: many; v_call: TRBV7-2; d_call: TRBD1; cdr3_length: 12
cdr3_aa: CARLAGCTYNEQFF; cdr3_nt: TGCGCCCGACTAGCGGGATGTACCTACAATGAGCAGTTCTTC; j_call: TRBJ2-1; clone_size: many; v_call: TRBV10-1; d_call: TRBD2; cdr3_length: 14
cdr3_aa: CSARRSGSYEQYF; cdr3_nt: TGCAGTGCTAGGCGTAGCGGGAGTTACGAGCAGTACTTC; j_call: TRBJ2-7; clone_size: NA; v_call: TRBV20-1; d_call: TRBD2; cdr3_length: 13
cdr3_aa: CASSHSPGVGSYEQYF; cdr3_nt: TGTGCCAGCAGTCACTCCCCAGGGGTAGGGTCCTACGAGCAGTACTTC; j_call: TRBJ2-7; clone_size: NA; v_call: TRBV6-5; d_call: NA; cdr3_length: 16
cdr3_aa: CASSSGQGRKNTEAFF; cdr3_nt: TGTGCCAGCAGCTCAGGACAGGGAAGAAAGAACACTGAAGCTTTCTTT; j_call: TRBJ1-1; clone_size: few; v_call: TRBV2; d_call: TRBD1; cdr3_length: 16
cdr3_aa: CASSSGLAGPGEQYF; cdr3_nt: TGTGCTAGCAGCTCGGGACTAGCGGGACCCGGGGAGCAGTACTTC; j_call: TRBJ2-7; clone_size: many; v_call: TRBV7-7; d_call: TRBD2; cdr3_length: 15
cdr3_aa: CASSLDPINYGYTF; cdr3_nt: TGTGCCAGCAGCTTAGACCCTATTAACTATGGCTACACCTTC; j_call: TRBJ1-2; clone_size: many; v_call: TRBV7-9; d_call: NA; cdr3_length: 14
cdr3_aa: CASSVSTDTQYF; cdr3_nt: TGTGCCAGCAGCGTTAGCACAGATACGCAGTATTTT; j_call: TRBJ2-3; clone_size: many; v_call: TRBV7-9; d_call: NA; cdr3_length: 12
cdr3_aa: CASTGQTEAFF; cdr3_nt: TGCGCCAGCACGGGGCAGACTGAAGCTTTCTTT; j_call: TRBJ1-1; clone_size: NA; v_call: TRBV10-1; d_call: NA; cdr3_length: 11
cdr3_aa: CAIRAGTGHNGQSF; cdr3_nt: TGTGCCATCAGAGCCGGGACTGGTCACAATGGGCAGTCCTTC; j_call: TRBJ2-1; clone_size: NA; v_call: TRBV10-3; d_call: NA; cdr3_length: 14
cdr3_aa: CSAFLGGSNEQFFGELFF; cdr3_nt: NA; j_call: TRBJ2-2; clone_size: once; v_call: TRBV29-1; d_call: NA; cdr3_length: 18
cdr3_aa: CASNLGGAGIRSYNEQFF; cdr3_nt: TGTGCCAGCAACCTAGGGGGAGCGGGGATCCGCTCCTACAATGAGCAGTTCTTC; j_call: TRBJ2-1; clone_size: NA; v_call: TRBV6-5; d_call: NA; cdr3_length: 18
cdr3_aa: CASSHSWAGSYNEQFF; cdr3_nt: TGTGCCAGCAGTCACTCGTGGGCGGGTTCCTACAATGAGCAGTTCTTC; j_call: TRBJ2-1; clone_size: few; v_call: TRBV6-5; d_call: NA; cdr3_length: 16
cdr3_aa: CASGLGPNQPQHF; cdr3_nt: TGTGCCAGCGGCTTAGGACCCAATCAGCCCCAGCATTTT; j_call: TRBJ1-5; clone_size: NA; v_call: TRBV7-3; d_call: NA; cdr3_length: 13
cdr3_aa: CASSSLGGYGYTF; cdr3_nt: TGTGCCAGCAGCTCCCTAGGGGGATATGGCTACACCTTC; j_call: TRBJ1-2; clone_size: many; v_call: TRBV7-9; d_call: NA; cdr3_length: 13
cdr3_aa: CATSDGSSYEQYF; cdr3_nt: TGTGCCACCAGTGATGGGAGCAGCTACGAGCAGTACTTC; j_call: TRBJ2-7; clone_size: many; v_call: TRBV24-1; d_call: NA; cdr3_length: 13
cdr3_aa: CASGDTFTDTQYF; cdr3_nt: TGTGCCAGCGGGGACACATTCACAGATACGCAGTATTTT; j_call: TRBJ2-3; clone_size: many; v_call: TRBV11-2; d_call: NA; cdr3_length: 13
cdr3_aa: CSANDLTGGTDTQYF; cdr3_nt: TGCAGTGCTAATGACTTAACAGGGGGCACAGATACGCAGTATTTT; j_call: TRBJ2-3; clone_size: many; v_call: TRBV20-1; d_call: TRBD1; cdr3_length: 15
cdr3_aa: CASSPGTGKENEQFF; cdr3_nt: TGCGCCAGCAGCCCCGGGACAGGGAAGGAAAATGAGCAGTTCTTC; j_call: TRBJ2-1; clone_size: many; v_call: TRBV10-1; d_call: TRBD1; cdr3_length: 15
cdr3_aa: CASRLQGNTEAFF; cdr3_nt: TGTGCCAGCAGACTCCAGGGGAACACTGAAGCTTTCTTT; j_call: TRBJ1-1; clone_size: NA; v_call: TRBV6-5; d_call: NA; cdr3_length: 13
cdr3_aa: CASSQDLNLNEQSF; cdr3_nt: TGTGCCAGCAGCCAAGACCTTAATCTAAATGAGCAGTCCTTC; j_call: TRBJ2-1; clone_size: few; v_call: TRBV14; d_call: NA; cdr3_length: 14
cdr3_aa: CASSPTSGTGTTSGYGYTF; cdr3_nt: TGTGCCAGCAGTCCCACATCCGGGACAGGGACGACCTCGGGCTATGGCTACACCTTC; j_call: TRBJ1-2; clone_size: few; v_call: TRBV27; d_call: TRBD1; cdr3_length: 19
cdr3_aa: CSASSLGLGTDTQYF; cdr3_nt: TGCAGTGCTAGCAGCCTAGGACTGGGCACAGATACGCAGTATTTT; j_call: TRBJ2-3; clone_size: many; v_call: TRBV20-1; d_call: NA; cdr3_length: 15
cdr3_aa: CASSIGDQETQYF; cdr3_nt: TGTGCCAGTAGTATTGGAGATCAAGAGACCCAGTACTTC; j_call: TRBJ2-5; clone_size: many; v_call: TRBV19; d_call: NA; cdr3_length: 13
cdr3_aa: CASSLGLAGGSTGELFF; cdr3_nt: TGTGCCAGCAGCCTGGGACTAGCGGGAGGGTCCACCGGGGAGCTGTTTTTT; j_call: TRBJ2-2; clone_size: NA; v_call: TRBV13; d_call: TRBD2; cdr3_length: 17
cdr3_aa: CSASIRGNTDTQYF; cdr3_nt: TGCAGTGCCAGCATTCGGGGGAACACAGATACGCAGTATTTT; j_call: TRBJ2-3; clone_size: NA; v_call: TRBV20-1; d_call: NA; cdr3_length: 14
cdr3_aa: CASSPAGSGYGYTF; cdr3_nt: TGCGCCAGCAGCCCTGCAGGGAGCGGGTATGGCTACACCTTC; j_call: TRBJ1-2; clone_size: many; v_call: TRBV5-1; d_call: NA; cdr3_length: 14
cdr3_aa: CSVDEFNYGYTF; cdr3_nt: TGCAGCGTTGATGAGTTTAACTATGGCTACACCTTC; j_call: TRBJ1-2; clone_size: many; v_call: TRBV29-1; d_call: NA; cdr3_length: 12
cdr3_aa: CSATSASGTGELFF; cdr3_nt: TGCAGTGCCACGTCGGCTAGCGGGACCGGGGAGCTGTTTTTT; j_call: TRBJ2-2; clone_size: NA; v_call: TRBV20-1; d_call: TRBD2; cdr3_length: 14
cdr3_aa: CSARDTRTYEQYF; cdr3_nt: TGCAGTGCTAGAGATACCCGGACCTACGAGCAGTACTTC; j_call: TRBJ2-7; clone_size: many; v_call: TRBV20-1; d_call: NA; cdr3_length: 13
cdr3_aa: CASSYSRDLRLTYEQYF; cdr3_nt: TGTGCCAGCAGTTACTCGAGGGACTTACGGCTAACCTACGAGCAGTACTTC; j_call: TRBJ2-7; clone_size: many; v_call: TRBV6-6; d_call: NA; cdr3_length: 17
cdr3_aa: CATSDPLGQGKDEQFF; cdr3_nt: TGTGCCACCAGTGATCCCCTCGGACAGGGGAAGGATGAGCAGTTCTTC; j_call: TRBJ2-1; clone_size: NA; v_call: TRBV24-1; d_call: TRBD1; cdr3_length: 16
cdr3_aa: CSVESPTASGSLDTQYF; cdr3_nt: TGCAGCGTTGAAAGCCCCACGGCTAGCGGGAGTTTAGATACGCAGTATTTT; j_call: TRBJ2-3; clone_size: many; v_call: TRBV29-1; d_call: TRBD2; cdr3_length: 17